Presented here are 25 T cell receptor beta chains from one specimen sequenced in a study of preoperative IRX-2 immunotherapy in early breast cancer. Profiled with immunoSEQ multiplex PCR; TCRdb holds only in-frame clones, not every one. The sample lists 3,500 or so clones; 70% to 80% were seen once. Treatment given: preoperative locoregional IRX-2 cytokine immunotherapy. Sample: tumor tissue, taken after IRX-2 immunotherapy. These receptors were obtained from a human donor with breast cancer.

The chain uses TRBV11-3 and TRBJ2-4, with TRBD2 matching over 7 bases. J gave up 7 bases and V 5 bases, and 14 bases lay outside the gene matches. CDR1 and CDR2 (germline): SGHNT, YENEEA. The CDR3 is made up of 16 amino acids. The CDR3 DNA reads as TGTGCCAGCAGCCTAACGAAGCGGGGCCGGGGGAACATTCAGTACTTC. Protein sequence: CASSLTKRGRGNIQYF.

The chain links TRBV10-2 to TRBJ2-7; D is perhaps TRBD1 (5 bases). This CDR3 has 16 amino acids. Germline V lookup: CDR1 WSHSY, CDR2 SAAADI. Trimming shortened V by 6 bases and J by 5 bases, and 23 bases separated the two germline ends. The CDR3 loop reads CASRRARSTQDNEQYF. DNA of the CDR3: TGCGCCAGCAGACGAGCCCGATCGACCCAGGACAACGAGCAGTACTTC.

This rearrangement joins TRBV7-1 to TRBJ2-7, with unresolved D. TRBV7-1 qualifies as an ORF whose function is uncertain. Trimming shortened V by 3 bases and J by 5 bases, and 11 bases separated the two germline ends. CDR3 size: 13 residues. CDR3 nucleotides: TGTGCCAGCAGCTCGCTGGGCCGGGACGAGCAGTACGTC. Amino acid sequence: CASSSLGRDEQYV.

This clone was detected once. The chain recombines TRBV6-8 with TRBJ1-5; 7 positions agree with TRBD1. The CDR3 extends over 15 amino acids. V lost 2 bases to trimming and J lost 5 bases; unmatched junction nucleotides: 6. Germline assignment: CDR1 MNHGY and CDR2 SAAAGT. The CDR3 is CASSYTTGSDQPQHF. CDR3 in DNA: TGTGCCAGCAGTTACACGACAGGGAGCGATCAGCCCCAGCATTTT.

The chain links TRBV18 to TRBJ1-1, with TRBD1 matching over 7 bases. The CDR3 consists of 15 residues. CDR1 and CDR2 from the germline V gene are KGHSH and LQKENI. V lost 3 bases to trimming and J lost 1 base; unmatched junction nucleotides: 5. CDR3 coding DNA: TGTGCCAGCTCACCCCTCGACAGGGAGAACACTGAAGCTTTCTTT. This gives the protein CASSPLDRENTEAFF.

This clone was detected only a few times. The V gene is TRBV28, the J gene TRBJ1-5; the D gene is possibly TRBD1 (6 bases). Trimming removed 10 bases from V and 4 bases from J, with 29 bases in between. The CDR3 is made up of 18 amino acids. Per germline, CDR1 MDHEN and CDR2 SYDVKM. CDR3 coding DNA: TGTGCCATTCTGACCGGGACACGGACCCTTTTACTAAATCAGCCCCAGCATTTT. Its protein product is CAILTGTRTLLLNQPQHF.

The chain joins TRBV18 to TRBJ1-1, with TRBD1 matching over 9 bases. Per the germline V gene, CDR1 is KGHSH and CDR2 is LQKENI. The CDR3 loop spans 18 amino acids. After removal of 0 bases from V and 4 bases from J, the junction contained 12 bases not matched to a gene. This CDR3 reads CASSPPLTGGRLGTEAFF. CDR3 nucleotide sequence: TGTGCCAGCTCACCACCCCTGACAGGGGGTCGTTTAGGCACTGAAGCTTTCTTT.

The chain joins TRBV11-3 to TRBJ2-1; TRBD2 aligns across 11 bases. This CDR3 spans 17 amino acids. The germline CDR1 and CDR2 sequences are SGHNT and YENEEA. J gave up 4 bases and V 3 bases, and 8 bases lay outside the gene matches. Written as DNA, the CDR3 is TGTGCCAGCAGCTTGGGTCTCGGGACTAGCGGTTACAATGAGCAGTTCTTC. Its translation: CASSLGLGTSGYNEQFF.

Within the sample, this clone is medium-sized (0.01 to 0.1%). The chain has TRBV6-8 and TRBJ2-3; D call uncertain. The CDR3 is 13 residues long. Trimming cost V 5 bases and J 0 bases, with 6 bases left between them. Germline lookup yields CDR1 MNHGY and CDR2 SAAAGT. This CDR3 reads CASSSVSTDTQYF. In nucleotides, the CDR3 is TGTGCCAGCAGTAGCGTTAGCACAGATACGCAGTATTTT.

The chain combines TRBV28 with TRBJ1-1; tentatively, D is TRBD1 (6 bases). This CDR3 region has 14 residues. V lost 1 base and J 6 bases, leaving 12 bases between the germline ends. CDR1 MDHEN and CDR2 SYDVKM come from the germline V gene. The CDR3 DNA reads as TGTGCCAGCAGTTTATCCGGGGGCCGACCTGAAGCTTTCTTT. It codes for CASSLSGGRPEAFF.

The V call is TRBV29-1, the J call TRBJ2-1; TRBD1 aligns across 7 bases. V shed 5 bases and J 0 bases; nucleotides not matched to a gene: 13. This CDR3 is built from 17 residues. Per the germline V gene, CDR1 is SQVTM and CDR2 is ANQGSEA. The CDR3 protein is CSVFGQGTVSSYNEQFF. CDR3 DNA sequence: TGCAGCGTTTTTGGGCAGGGGACAGTGAGCTCCTACAATGAGCAGTTCTTC.

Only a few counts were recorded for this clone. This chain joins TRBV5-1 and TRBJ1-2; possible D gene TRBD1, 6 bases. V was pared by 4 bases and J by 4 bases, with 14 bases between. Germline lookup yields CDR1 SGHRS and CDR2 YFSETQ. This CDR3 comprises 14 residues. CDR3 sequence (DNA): TGCGCCAGCAGCCGGGAGGAGGACAGCTATGGCTACACCTTC. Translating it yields CASSREEDSYGYTF.

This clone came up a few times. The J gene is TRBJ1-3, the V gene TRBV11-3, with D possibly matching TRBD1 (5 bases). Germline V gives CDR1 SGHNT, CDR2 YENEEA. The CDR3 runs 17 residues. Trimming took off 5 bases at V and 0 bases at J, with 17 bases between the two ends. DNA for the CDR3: TGTGCCAGCAGCAACCCTCCCGGGGCTTTCTCTGGAAACACCATATATTTT. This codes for CASSNPPGAFSGNTIYF.

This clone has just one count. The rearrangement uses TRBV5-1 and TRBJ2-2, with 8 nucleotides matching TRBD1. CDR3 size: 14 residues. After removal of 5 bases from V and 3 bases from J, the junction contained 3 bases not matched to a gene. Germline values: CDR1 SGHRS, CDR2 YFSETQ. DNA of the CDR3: TGCGCCAGCAGACAGGGGGGCGACACCGGGGAGCTGTTTTTT. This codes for CASRQGGDTGELFF.

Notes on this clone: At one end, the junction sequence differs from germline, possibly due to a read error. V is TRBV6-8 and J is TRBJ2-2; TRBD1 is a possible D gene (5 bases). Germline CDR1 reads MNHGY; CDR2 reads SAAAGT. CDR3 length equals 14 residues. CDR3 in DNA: TGTGCCATCAGTCAAGACAGCAACACCGGGGAGCTGTTTTTT. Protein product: CAISQDSNTGELFF.

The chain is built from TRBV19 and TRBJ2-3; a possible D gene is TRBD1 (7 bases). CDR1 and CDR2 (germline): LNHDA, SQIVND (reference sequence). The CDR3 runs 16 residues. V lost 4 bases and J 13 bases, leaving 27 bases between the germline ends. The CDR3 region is CASSTNIGTVGGEEYF. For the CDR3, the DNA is TGTGCCAGTAGTACCAATATAGGGACAGTGGGGGGCGAAGAGTATTTT.

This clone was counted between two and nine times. This chain's CDR3 is CASSAFGGSEQYV. For the CDR3, the DNA is TGTGCCAGCAGTGCGTTCGGGGGGAGCGAGCAGTACGTC. The chain links TRBV6-8 to TRBJ2-7; TRBD2 agrees at 7 bases. Unmatched junction bases numbered 7, after V lost 5 bases and J lost 6 bases. CDR3 length: 13 residues. Germline V CDR1 and CDR2: MNHGY, SAAAGT.

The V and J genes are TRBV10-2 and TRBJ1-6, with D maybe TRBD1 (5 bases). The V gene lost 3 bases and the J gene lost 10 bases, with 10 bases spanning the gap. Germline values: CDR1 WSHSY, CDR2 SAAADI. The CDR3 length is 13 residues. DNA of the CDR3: TGCGCCAGCAGTGAAGTCAGGGTCTCACCCCTCCACTTT. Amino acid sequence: CASSEVRVSPLHF.

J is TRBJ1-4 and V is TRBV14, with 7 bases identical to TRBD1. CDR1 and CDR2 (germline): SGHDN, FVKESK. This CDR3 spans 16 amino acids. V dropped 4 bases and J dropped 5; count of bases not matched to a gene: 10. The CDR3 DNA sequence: TGTGCCAGCAGCCCGTCGACAGGGTTTAAGAATGAAAAACTGTTTTTT. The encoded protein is CASSPSTGFKNEKLFF.

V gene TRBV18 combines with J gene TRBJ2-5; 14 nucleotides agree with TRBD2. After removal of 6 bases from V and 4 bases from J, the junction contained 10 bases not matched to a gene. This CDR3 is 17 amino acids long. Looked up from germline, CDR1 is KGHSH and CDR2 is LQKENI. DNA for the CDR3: TGTGCCAGCTCGCCGACTAGCGGGGGGGCCACCGGAGAGACCCAGTACTTC. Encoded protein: CASSPTSGGATGETQYF.

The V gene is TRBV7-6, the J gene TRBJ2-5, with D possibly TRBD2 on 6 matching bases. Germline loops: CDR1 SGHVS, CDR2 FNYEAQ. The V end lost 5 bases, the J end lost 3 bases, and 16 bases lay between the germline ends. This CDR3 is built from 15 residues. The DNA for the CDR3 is TGTGCCAGCAGCGCTGGGGGGATCAAAGAAGAGACCCAGTACTTC. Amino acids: CASSAGGIKEETQYF.

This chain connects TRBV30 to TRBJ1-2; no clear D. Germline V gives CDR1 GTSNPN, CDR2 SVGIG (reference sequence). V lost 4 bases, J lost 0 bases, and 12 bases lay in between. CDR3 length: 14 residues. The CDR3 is CAWNSRRTNYGYTF. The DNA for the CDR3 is TGTGCCTGGAATTCGCGACGAACTAACTATGGCTACACCTTC.

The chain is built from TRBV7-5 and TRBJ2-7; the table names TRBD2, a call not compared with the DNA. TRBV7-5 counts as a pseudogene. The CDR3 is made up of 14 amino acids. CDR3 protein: CASSWADGGREQYF. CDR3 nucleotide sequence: TGTGCCAGCAGCTGGGCAGACGGGGGTCGGGAGCAGTACTTC.

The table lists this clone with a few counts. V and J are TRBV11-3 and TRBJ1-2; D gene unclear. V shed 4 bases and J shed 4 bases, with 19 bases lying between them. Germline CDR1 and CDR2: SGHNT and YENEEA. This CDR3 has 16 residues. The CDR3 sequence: CASSSSATRRGYGYTF. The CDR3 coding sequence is TGTGCCAGCAGCTCCAGTGCAACCAGACGTGGCTATGGCTACACCTTC.

Here the CDR3 reads CASPPRQGVNEQFF. The DNA for the CDR3 is TGTGCCAGCCCCCCGAGACAGGGGGTCAATGAGCAGTTCTTC. V is TRBV6-8 and J is TRBJ2-1, with 9 bases lining up with TRBD1. Trimming took 8 bases from V and 6 from J; bases not matched to a gene: 8. The CDR3 loop spans 14 amino acids. Germline-derived CDR1 and CDR2 are MNHGY and SAAAGT.